The rows below give T cell receptor beta chains drawn from one sample of a study of T cells in Graves' hyperthyroidism and ophthalmopathy. In TCRdb, the multiplex PCR reads were re-called with MiXCR into one record per CDR3 protein. The sample contains 300,000 to 450,000 distinct CDR3 sequences, about a fifth of which appear only once. Input material: blood. These receptors were collected from a man between 18 and 29 years old with Graves' ophthalmopathy. Each CDR3 is given with its conserved first and last residue. The D gene is left open where the match is weak. Size tells how often a clone was seen (once, few, many) or the class of an expanded clone, and some rows leave it out.

length	D	V	size	J	DNA	CDR3
13	NA	TRBV10-2	many	TRBJ2-7	TGCGCCAGCAGCCAGGACGTCTCCTACGAGCAGTACTTC	CASSQDVSYEQYF
13	TRBD2	TRBV29-1	many	TRBJ2-3	TGCAGCCTCTTGGAAGGGAGGGCAGATACGCAGTATTTT	CSLLEGRADTQYF
15	TRBD1	TRBV12-3/TRBV12-4	many	TRBJ1-6	TGTGCCAGCAGTTTAAGACAGGGATATAATTCACCCCTCCACTTT	CASSLRQGYNSPLHF
12	NA	TRBV10-3	NA	TRBJ1-1	TGTGCCATCAGTAGGACAAAAGGTGAAGCTTTCTTT	CAISRTKGEAFF
11	NA	TRBV6-9	NA	TRBJ1-6	TGTGCCGGCAGTTTGAATTCACCCCTTCACTTT	CAGSLNSPLHF
16	TRBD2	TRBV7-3	many	TRBJ2-1	TGTGCCAGCAGCTTATTGAGCGGGGGGCTTAACAATGAGCAGTTCTTC	CASSLLSGGLNNEQFF
15	NA	TRBV6-1	many	TRBJ1-2	TGTGCCAGCAGTTGGGACCTCAAGGGTAACTATGGCTACACCTTC	CASSWDLKGNYGYTF
16	TRBD1	TRBV7-8	NA	TRBJ2-7	TGTGCCAGCACCACCCAGGGCGGGACAGGGTCCTACGAGCAGTACTTC	CASTTQGGTGSYEQYF
18	NA	TRBV12-3/TRBV12-4	few	TRBJ2-5	TGTGCCAGCAGTTTAGCGATAAGTTGGGGCGGAGACCAAGAGACCCAGTACTTC	CASSLAISWGGDQETQYF
17	TRBD1	TRBV2	NA	TRBJ1-1	TGTGCCAGCAGTACAGGACAGGGGGCGCTTCCGAACACTGAAGCTTTCTTT	CASSTGQGALPNTEAFF
15	TRBD1	TRBV19	few	TRBJ2-7	TGTGCCAGTAGTCCCCGGGACAGGGGGCTTTACGAGCAGTACTTC	CASSPRDRGLYEQYF
12	NA	TRBV15	few	TRBJ1-2	TGTGCCACCAGCGAATATAAGGATGGCTACACCTTC	CATSEYKDGYTF
13	NA	TRBV12-3/TRBV12-4	NA	TRBJ1-1	TGTGCCAGCAGTTGTGGGTACAACACTGAAGCTTTCTTT	CASSCGYNTEAFF
14	NA	TRBV6-1	NA	TRBJ1-3	TGTGCCAGCAGTGAAGCTTACTCTGGAAACACCATATATTTT	CASSEAYSGNTIYF
14	NA	TRBV28	few	TRBJ1-1	TGTGCCAGCAGGGCAGGAGGGTCGAGTACTGAAGCTTTCTTT	CASRAGGSSTEAFF
14	TRBD2	TRBV12-3/TRBV12-4	NA	TRBJ2-5	TGTGCCAGCAGTACTAGCGGGGGGGGGGAGACCCAGTACTTC	CASSTSGGGETQYF
17	TRBD2	TRBV15	few	TRBJ2-1	TGTGCCACCAGCAGAGGTTTTAAAACTAGCGGGGTGAATGAGCAGTTCTTC	CATSRGFKTSGVNEQFF
11	NA	TRBV7-9	many	TRBJ2-7	TGTGCCAGCATAAAGGGGGACGAGCAGTACTTC	CASIKGDEQYF
14	TRBD2	TRBV12-3/TRBV12-4	NA	TRBJ2-1	TGTGCCAGCAGTTTTGTGGCGGGAGACAATGAGCAGTTCTTC	CASSFVAGDNEQFF
15	TRBD1	TRBV9	few	TRBJ2-3	TGTGCCAGCAGCAAGACAGGGAAAAGCACAGATACGCAGTATTTT	CASSKTGKSTDTQYF
13	NA	TRBV7-9	many	TRBJ1-1	TGTGCCAGCAGCTTGGACAGCCTCACTGAAGCTTTCTTT	CASSLDSLTEAFF
13	NA	TRBV4-1	many	TRBJ2-7	TGCGCCAGCAGCCAAGCGGCGGACTACGAGCAGTACTTC	CASSQAADYEQYF
13	NA	TRBV7-9	many	TRBJ2-7	TGTGCCAGCAGCCCGACAGGTCTCCACGAGCAGTACTTC	CASSPTGLHEQYF
19	TRBD2	TRBV6-1	few	TRBJ2-6	TGTGCCAGCAGAGGACTAGCGGGGGGCCTAAGCTCTGGGGCCAACGTCCTGACTTTC	CASRGLAGGLSSGANVLTF
16	NA	TRBV24-1	few	TRBJ1-5	TGTGCCACCAGTGGTCCCCCCAGGTCTAGAGATCAGCCCCAGCATTTT	CATSGPPRSRDQPQHF
16	NA	TRBV5-1	many	TRBJ1-1	TGCGCCAGCAGCTTGGAGTTCTTTGGGGGAATAGGTGAAGCTTTCTTT	CASSLEFFGGIGEAFF
12	NA	TRBV7-6	NA	TRBJ1-4	TGTGCCAGCAGCCTAAACAATGAAAAACTGTTTTTT	CASSLNNEKLFF
13	NA	TRBV5-4	many	TRBJ2-3	TGTGCCAGCTCACTGGAGAGCACAGATACGCAGTATTTT	CASSLESTDTQYF
15	NA	TRBV28	many	TRBJ1-1	TGTGCCAGCAGCCAAGGGGCCGCGCCGAACACTGAAGCTTTCTTT	CASSQGAAPNTEAFF
19	NA	TRBV9	NA	TRBJ1-6	TGTGCCAGCAGCTCCGGGACACCACAATTAAGCTCCTATAATTCACCCCTCCACTTT	CASSSGTPQLSSYNSPLHF
16	TRBD1	TRBV7-2	few	TRBJ2-3	TGTGCCAGCAGCCAGATGGGACAGGGGATTCCAGATACGCAGTATTTT	CASSQMGQGIPDTQYF
11	NA	TRBV6-1	many	TRBJ2-1	TGTGCCAGCAGCTTAGACAGCGAGCAGTTCTTC	CASSLDSEQFF
13	NA	TRBV24-1	NA	TRBJ2-2	TGTGCCACCAGAAACAGGGTTGCCGGGGAGCTGTTTTTT	CATRNRVAGELFF
14	NA	TRBV28	many	TRBJ1-5	TGTGCCAGCAGTTTAACGATCCGGAATCAGCCCCAGCATTTT	CASSLTIRNQPQHF
14	NA	TRBV5-1	few	TRBJ1-5	TGCGCCAGCAGATCAGGGTATACCAATCAGCCCCAGCATTTT	CASRSGYTNQPQHF
14	NA	TRBV7-9	few	TRBJ2-1	TGTGCCAGCAGCCGGACTGAGTCCGACAATGAGCAGTTCTTC	CASSRTESDNEQFF
15	TRBD2	TRBV6-1	many	TRBJ2-2	TGTGCCAGCAGTGCGGGACTAGCGAACACCGGGGAGCTGTTTTTT	CASSAGLANTGELFF
14	NA	TRBV5-8	NA	TRBJ2-5	TGTGCCAGCAGCTTGGAAGGGAAACGAGAGACCCAGTACTTC	CASSLEGKRETQYF
16	NA	TRBV24-1	NA	TRBJ1-1	TGTGCCACCAGTGATTCCCGGGAGCCTGAAGTCACTGGAGCTTTCTTT	CATSDSREPEVTGAFF
16	NA	TRBV19	NA	TRBJ1-1	TGTGCCAGTAGTATAGCTCGGGGAGGGCGACGCACTGAAGCTTTCTTT	CASSIARGGRRTEAFF